The clone carrying this T cell receptor (beta chain) was observed a handful of times. Antigen specificity is unknown. The study co-extracted DNA and RNA from about 19-30 mg of unsorted bulk tissue. Viable tumor cells exceeded 75% in all tumor samples. The data originate from a study of tumor-infiltrating lymphocytes in primary liver carcinoma. Whole-study findings and limits: The study found only about 7-25% of top clones in all five tumor regions. A significantly higher top-250-clone fraction was recorded for tumors than for blood (p = 0.039). Lower overlap was observed for tumor-adjacent and tumor-blood pairs relative to tumor region pairs.

Reverse transcription of about 0.5 ug total RNA with a constant-region primer produced TCR beta cDNA. Three-round nested multiplex PCR performed with slightly modified ARM-PCR produced the TCR beta libraries. The study ran its first two PCR rounds for roughly 10 cycles each, using TRBV1-TRBV30 forward primers and a C-beta reverse primer. TCRdb reprocessed the multiplex PCR reads with MiXCR, giving one entry per CDR3 protein. The data show some 190,000 distinct CDR3 sequences, with roughly 80% seen just once and roughly 20% held by the top ten. Germline assignment: CDR1 SGHAT and CDR2 FQNNGV. Trimming left V 6 bases short and J 6 bases short, with 19 bases between. The CDR3 spans 15 residues.

Sequences were obtained from tumor tissue from primary liver carcinoma. This clonotype originated in a middle-aged man with primary liver carcinoma and hepatitis B virus infection. This chain connects TRBV11-2 to TRBJ2-3, with a tentative D call TRBD2 (6 bases). The CDR3 loop reads CASRGVADDGDTQYF. The CDR3 DNA is TGTGCCAGCAGAGGAGTAGCGGACGACGGGGATACGCAGTATTTT.